The T cell receptor (beta chain) described here comes from a study of beta chain features in type 1 diabetes. The study's findings and limits: When cDNA is sequenced, cells with high TCR expression could be over-represented.

On this clone itself: Antigen specificity is unknown.

Investigators reverse transcribed all isolated RNA, so they sequenced expressed TCRB transcripts. Clones were read by immunoSEQ multiplex PCR, and TCRdb kept only the in-frame ones, dropping some. The repertoire holds more than 85,000 clones, with 40% as singletons. It was via CD45RO/CCR7/CD25/CD127/CD95/CD27 that CD4+ naive, central memory, regulatory and stem cell-like memory cells were sorted. Input material: stem cell memory CD4+ T cells from blood. The sequence was obtained from a woman in her late teens or twenties in good health.

The CDR3 is CASSPIAGVYEQFF. As DNA, the CDR3 is TGTGCCAGCAGCCCTATAGCGGGAGTGTATGAGCAGTTCTTC. The chain has TRBV7-3 and TRBJ2-1, with 9 bases identical to TRBD2. The CDR3 sequence is 14 residues long. CDR1 is SGHTA, CDR2 FQGTGA, per germline. The J segment lost 8 bases and the V segment lost 5 bases, leaving 7 bases of the junction unmatched.